This is a list of T cell receptor beta chains from one sample in a study of blood T cell repertoires in COVID-19. Sequenced by immunoSEQ multiplex PCR; TCRdb stores in-frame clones only, minus some. The sample has fewer than 350,000 clones, 90% seen once; the top ten hold approximately 1.5%. Sequenced sample: PBMCs or T cells enriched from blood (not recorded which). The receptors derive from a woman in her late teens or twenties with acute COVID-19. Each CDR3 is given with its conserved first and last residue. The D gene is left open where the match is weak. Clone sizes are given selectively: once, few, many, or a class where the clone is expanded.

V: TRBV11-3
size: once
J: TRBJ2-7
D: TRBD1
CDR3: CASSPGTGGGEQYF

V: TRBV6-1
size: -
J: TRBJ1-5
D: -
CDR3: CASSEAPSGFNQPQHF

V: TRBV4-2
size: few
J: TRBJ2-1
D: -
CDR3: CASSHDNPRQSGSYNEQFF

V: TRBV19
size: -
J: TRBJ2-2
D: TRBD1
CDR3: CASRKTGYNTGELFF

V: TRBV18
size: -
J: TRBJ2-7
D: TRBD1
CDR3: CASSPPSILRDRSYEQYF

V: TRBV3-1/TRBV3-2
size: -
J: TRBJ1-6
D: -
CDR3: CASSQLTGNSPLHF

V: TRBV18
size: -
J: TRBJ2-3
D: TRBD1
CDR3: CASSPQSQGSTDTQYF

V: TRBV7-2
size: -
J: TRBJ1-5
D: -
CDR3: CASSLAGGASQPQHF

V: TRBV5-1
size: -
J: TRBJ1-4
D: -
CDR3: CASSRGTLATNEKLFF

V: TRBV7-6
size: -
J: TRBJ2-7
D: TRBD2
CDR3: CASSFGTSPYEQYF

V: TRBV6-2/TRBV6-3
size: -
J: TRBJ2-3
D: -
CDR3: CASSYLASRDTQYF

V: TRBV5-1
size: -
J: TRBJ1-4
D: TRBD1
CDR3: CASSSRQGARNEKLFF

V: TRBV4-1
size: -
J: TRBJ1-1
D: -
CDR3: CASSPRPTGMNTEAFF

V: TRBV20-1
size: -
J: TRBJ2-5
D: TRBD2
CDR3: CSASGRGTSGRAGETQYF

V: TRBV28
size: -
J: TRBJ2-4
D: TRBD2
CDR3: CASSLGGPGKNIQYF

V: TRBV7-3
size: -
J: TRBJ2-2
D: -
CDR3: CASSSTGRGELFF

V: TRBV12-5
size: -
J: TRBJ2-3
D: -
CDR3: CASGEFYTDTQYF

V: TRBV29-1
size: -
J: TRBJ1-2
D: -
CDR3: CSVRQDTNYGYTF

V: TRBV6-5
size: -
J: TRBJ2-3
D: -
CDR3: CASTQILGIADTQYF

V: TRBV27
size: once
J: TRBJ2-7
D: TRBD1
CDR3: CASSARQGAREQYF

V: TRBV7-8
size: -
J: TRBJ2-3
D: TRBD1
CDR3: CASSPGQADTDTQYF